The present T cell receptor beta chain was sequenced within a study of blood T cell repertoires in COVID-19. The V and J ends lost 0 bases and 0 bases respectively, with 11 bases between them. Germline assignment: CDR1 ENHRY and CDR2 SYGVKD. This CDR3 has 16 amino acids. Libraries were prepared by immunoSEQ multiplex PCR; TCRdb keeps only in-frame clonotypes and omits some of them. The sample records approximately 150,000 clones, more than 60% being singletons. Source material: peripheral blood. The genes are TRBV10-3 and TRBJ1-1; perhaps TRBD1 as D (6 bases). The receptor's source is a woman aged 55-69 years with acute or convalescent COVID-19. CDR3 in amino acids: CAISESGGAMNTEAFF. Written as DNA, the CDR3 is TGTGCCATCAGTGAGTCGGGGGGGGCCATGAACACTGAAGCTTTCTTT.